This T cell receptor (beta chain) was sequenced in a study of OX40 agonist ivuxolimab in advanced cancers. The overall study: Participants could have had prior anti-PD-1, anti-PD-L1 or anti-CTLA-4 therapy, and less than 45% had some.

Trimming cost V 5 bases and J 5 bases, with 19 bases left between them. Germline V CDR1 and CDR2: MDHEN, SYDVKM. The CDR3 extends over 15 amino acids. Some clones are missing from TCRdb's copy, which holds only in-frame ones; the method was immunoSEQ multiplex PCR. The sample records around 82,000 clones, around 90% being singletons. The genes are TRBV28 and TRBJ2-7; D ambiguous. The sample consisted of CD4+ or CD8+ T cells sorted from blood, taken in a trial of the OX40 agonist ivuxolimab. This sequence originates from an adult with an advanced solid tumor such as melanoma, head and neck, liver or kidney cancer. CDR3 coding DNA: TGTGCCAGCAGTCTACCCCCCACATCCTTGAACGAGCAGTACTTC. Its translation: CASSLPPTSLNEQYF. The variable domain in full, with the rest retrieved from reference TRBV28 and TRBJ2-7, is DVKVTQSSRYLVKRTGEKVFLECVQDMDHENMFWYRQDPGLGLRLIYFSYDVKMKEKGDIPEGYSVSREKKERFSLILESASTNQTSMYLCASSLPPTSLNEQYFGPGTRLTVT.